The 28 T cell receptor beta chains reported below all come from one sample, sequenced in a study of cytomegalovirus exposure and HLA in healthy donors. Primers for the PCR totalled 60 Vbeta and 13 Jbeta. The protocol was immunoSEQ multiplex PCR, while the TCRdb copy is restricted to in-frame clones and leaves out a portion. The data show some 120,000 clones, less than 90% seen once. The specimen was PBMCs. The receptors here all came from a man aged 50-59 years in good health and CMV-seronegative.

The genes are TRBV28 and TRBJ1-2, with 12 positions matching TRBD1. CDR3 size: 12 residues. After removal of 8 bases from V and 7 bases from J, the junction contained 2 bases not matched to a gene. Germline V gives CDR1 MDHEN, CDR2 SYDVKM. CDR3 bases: TGTGCCAGCCGGGACAGGGGGCTTGGCTACACCTTC. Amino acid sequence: CASRDRGLGYTF.

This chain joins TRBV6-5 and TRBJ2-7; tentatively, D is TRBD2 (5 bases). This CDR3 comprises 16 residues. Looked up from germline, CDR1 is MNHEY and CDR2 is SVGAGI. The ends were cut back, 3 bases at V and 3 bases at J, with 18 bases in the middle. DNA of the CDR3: TGTGCCAGCAGTTATTCCCGCAGAGACGGAGGCTACGAGCAGTACTTC. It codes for CASSYSRRDGGYEQYF.

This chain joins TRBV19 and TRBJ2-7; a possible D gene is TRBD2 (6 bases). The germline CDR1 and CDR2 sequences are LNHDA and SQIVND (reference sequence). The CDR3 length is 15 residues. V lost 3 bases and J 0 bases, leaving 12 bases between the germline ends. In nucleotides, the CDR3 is TGTGCCAGTAGTATCGCTAGCGCGAGCTCCTACGAGCAGTACTTC. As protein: CASSIASASSYEQYF.

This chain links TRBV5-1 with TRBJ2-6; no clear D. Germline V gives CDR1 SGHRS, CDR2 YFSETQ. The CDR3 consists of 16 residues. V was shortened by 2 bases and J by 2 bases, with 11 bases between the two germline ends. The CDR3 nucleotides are TGCGCCAGCAGCTTTCATAGACTGACTGGGGCCAACGTCCTGACTTTC. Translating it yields CASSFHRLTGANVLTF.

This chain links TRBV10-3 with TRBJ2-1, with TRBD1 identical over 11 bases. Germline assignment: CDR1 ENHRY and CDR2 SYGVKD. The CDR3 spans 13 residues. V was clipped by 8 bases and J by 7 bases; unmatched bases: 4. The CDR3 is CAIPGQGGNEQFF. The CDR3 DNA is TGTGCCATCCCGGGACAGGGGGGGAATGAGCAGTTCTTC.

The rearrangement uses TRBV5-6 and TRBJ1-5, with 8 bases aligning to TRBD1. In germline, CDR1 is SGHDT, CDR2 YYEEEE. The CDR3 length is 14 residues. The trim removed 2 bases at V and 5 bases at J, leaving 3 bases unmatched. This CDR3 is CASSFGTGYQPQHF. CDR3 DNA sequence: TGTGCCAGCAGCTTCGGGACAGGTTATCAGCCCCAGCATTTT.

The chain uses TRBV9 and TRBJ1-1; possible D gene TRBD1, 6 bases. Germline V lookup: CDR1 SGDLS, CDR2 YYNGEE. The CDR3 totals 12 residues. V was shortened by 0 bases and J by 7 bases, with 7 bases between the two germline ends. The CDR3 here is CASSVVQGEAFF. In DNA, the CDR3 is TGTGCCAGCAGCGTAGTACAGGGTGAAGCTTTCTTT.

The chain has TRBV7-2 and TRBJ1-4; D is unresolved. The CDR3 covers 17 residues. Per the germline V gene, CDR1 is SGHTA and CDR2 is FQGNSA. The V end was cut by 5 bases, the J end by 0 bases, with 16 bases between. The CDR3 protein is CASSLYGKSATNEKLFF. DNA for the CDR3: TGTGCCAGCAGCCTTTACGGGAAATCGGCAACTAATGAAAAACTGTTTTTT.

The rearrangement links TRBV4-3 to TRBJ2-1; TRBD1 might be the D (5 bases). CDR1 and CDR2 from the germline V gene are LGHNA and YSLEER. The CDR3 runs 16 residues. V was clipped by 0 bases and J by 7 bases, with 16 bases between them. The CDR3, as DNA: TGCGCCAGCAGCCAAGAACCCAGATCTAGGGGTAATGAGCAGTTCTTC. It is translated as CASSQEPRSRGNEQFF.

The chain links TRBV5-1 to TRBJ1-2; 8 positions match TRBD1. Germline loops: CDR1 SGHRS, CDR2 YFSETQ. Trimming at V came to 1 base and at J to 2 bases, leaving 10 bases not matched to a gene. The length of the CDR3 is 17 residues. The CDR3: CASSLRSGGEGNYGYTF. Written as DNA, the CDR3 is TGCGCCAGCAGCTTGCGGTCAGGGGGCGAGGGAAACTATGGCTACACCTTC.

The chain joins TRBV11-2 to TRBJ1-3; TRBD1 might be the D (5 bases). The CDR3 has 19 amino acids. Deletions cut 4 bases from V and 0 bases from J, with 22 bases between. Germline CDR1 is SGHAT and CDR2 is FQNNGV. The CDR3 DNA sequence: TGTGCCAGCAGCTCCGAAGGGGAATCGGCAGATTTCTCTGGAAACACCATATATTTT. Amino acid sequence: CASSSEGESADFSGNTIYF.

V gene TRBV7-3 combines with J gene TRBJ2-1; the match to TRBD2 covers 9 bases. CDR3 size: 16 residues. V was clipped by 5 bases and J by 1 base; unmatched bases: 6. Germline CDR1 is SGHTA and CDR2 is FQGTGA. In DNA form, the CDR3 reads TGTGCCAGCAGCCCGAGAGCGGGAGGTTCCTACAATGAGCAGTTCTTC. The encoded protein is CASSPRAGGSYNEQFF. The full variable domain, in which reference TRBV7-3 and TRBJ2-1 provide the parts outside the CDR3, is GAGVSQTPSNKVTEKGKYVELRCDPISGHTALYWYRQSLGQGPEFLIYFQGTGAADDSGLPNDRFFAVRPEGSVSTLKIQRTERGDSAVYLCASSPRAGGSYNEQFFGPGTRLTVL.

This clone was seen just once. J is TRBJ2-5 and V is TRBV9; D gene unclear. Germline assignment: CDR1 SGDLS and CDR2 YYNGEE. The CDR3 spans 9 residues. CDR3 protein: CDLQETQYF. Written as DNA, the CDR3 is TGTGACCTACAAGAGACCCAGTACTTC.

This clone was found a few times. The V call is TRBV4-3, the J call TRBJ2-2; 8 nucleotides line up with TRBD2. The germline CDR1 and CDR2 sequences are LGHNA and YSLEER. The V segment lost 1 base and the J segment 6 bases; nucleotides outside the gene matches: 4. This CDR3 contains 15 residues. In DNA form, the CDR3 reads TGCGCCAGCAGCCAAGCGGGACTAGTAGCCGGGGAGCTGTTTTTT. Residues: CASSQAGLVAGELFF.

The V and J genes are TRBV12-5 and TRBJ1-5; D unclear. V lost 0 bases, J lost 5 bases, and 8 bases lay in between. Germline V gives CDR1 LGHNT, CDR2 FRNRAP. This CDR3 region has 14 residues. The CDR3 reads CASGLVGRHQPQHF. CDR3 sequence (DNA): TGTGCTAGTGGTTTGGTAGGGAGGCATCAGCCCCAGCATTTT. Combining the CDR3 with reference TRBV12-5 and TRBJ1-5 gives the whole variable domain DARVTQTPRHKVTEMGQEVTMRCQPILGHNTVFWYRQTMMQGLELLAYFRNRAPLDDSGMPKDRFSAEMPDATLATLKIQPSEPRDSAVYFCASGLVGRHQPQHFGDGTRLSIL.

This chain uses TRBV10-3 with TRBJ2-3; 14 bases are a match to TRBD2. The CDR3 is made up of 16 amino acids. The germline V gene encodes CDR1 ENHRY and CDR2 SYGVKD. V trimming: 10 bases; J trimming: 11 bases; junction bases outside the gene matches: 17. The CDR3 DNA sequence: TGTGCCACAAAGGGGGAGACTAGCGGGGGGGAACGTGAGCAGTATTTT. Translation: CATKGETSGGEREQYF.

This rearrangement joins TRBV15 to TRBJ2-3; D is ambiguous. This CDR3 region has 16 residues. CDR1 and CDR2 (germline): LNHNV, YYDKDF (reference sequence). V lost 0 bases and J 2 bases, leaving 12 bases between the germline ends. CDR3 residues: CATSRDTWAFTDTQYF. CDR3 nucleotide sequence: TGTGCCACCAGCAGAGATACTTGGGCCTTCACAGATACGCAGTATTTT. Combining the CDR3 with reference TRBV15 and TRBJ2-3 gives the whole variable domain DAMVIQNPRYQVTQFGKPVTLSCSQTLNHNVMYWYQQKSSQAPKLLFHYYDKDFNNEADTPDNFQSRRPNTSFCFLDIRSPGLGDTAMYLCATSRDTWAFTDTQYFGPGTRLTVL.

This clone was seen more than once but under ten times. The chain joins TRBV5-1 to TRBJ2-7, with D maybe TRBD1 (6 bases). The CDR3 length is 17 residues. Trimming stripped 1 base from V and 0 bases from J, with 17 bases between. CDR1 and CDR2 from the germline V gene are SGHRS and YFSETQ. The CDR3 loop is CASSLSGLTGHSYEQYF. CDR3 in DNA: TGCGCCAGCAGCTTGAGTGGGCTAACAGGGCACTCCTACGAGCAGTACTTC. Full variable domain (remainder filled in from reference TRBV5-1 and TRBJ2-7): KAGVTQTPRYLIKTRGQQVTLSCSPISGHRSVSWYQQTPGQGLQFLFEYFSETQRNKGNFPGRFSGRQFSNSRSEMNVSTLELGDSALYLCASSLSGLTGHSYEQYFGPGTRLTVT.

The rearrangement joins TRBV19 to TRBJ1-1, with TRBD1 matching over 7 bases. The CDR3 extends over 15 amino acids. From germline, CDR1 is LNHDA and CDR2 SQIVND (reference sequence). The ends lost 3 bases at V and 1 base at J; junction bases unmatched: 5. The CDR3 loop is CASSIAAGGNTEAFF. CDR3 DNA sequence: TGTGCCAGTAGTATCGCGGCAGGGGGGAACACTGAAGCTTTCTTT. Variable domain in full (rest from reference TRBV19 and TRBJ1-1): DGGITQSPKYLFRKEGQNVTLSCEQNLNHDAMYWYRQDPGQGLRLIYYSQIVNDFQKGDIAEGYSVSREKKESFPLTVTSAQKNPTAFYLCASSIAAGGNTEAFFGQGTRLTVV.

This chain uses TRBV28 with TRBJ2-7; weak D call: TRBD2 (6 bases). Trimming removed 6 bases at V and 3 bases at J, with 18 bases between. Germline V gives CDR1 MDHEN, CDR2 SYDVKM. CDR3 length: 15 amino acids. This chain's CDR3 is CASSIGGNPHYEQYF. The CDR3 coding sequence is TGTGCCAGCAGCATTGGGGGGAATCCCCACTACGAGCAGTACTTC.

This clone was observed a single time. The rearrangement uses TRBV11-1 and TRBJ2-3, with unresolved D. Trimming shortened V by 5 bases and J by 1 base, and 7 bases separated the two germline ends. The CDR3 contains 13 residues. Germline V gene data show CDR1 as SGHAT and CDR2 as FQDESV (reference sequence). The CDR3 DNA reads TGTGCCAGCAGCCCCTCGGGCACAGATACGCAGTATTTT. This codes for CASSPSGTDTQYF.

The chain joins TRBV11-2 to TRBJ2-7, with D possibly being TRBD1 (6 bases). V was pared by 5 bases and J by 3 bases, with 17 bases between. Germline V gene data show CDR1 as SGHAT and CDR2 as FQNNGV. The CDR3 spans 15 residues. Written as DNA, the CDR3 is TGTGCCAGCAGCCGAGGCGGTGACAGGATCTACGAGCAGTACTTC. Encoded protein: CASSRGGDRIYEQYF.

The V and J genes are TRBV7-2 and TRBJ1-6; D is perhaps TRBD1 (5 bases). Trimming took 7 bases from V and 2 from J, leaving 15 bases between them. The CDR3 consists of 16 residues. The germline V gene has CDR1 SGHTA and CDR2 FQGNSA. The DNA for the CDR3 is TGTGCCAGCAAGGTCGGGGGTGGCGCCTATAATTCACCCCTCCACTTT. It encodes CASKVGGGAYNSPLHF.

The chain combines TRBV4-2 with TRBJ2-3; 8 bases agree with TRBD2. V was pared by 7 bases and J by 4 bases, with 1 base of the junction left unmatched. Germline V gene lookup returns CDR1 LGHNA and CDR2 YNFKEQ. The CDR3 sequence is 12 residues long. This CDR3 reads CASTGGADTQYF. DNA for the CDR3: TGTGCCAGCACGGGGGGGGCAGATACGCAGTATTTT.

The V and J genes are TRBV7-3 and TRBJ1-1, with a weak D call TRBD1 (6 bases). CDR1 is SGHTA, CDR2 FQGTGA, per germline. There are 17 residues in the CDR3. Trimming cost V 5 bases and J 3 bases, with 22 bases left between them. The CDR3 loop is CASSQRDTPYVYTEAFF. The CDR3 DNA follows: TGTGCCAGCAGCCAAAGGGACACCCCGTACGTGTACACTGAAGCTTTCTTT.

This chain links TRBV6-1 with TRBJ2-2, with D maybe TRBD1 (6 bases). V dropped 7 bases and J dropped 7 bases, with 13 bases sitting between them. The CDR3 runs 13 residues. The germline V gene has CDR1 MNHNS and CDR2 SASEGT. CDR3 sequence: CASIYRVGGELFF. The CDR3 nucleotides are TGTGCCAGCATTTACAGGGTTGGCGGGGAGCTGTTTTTT.

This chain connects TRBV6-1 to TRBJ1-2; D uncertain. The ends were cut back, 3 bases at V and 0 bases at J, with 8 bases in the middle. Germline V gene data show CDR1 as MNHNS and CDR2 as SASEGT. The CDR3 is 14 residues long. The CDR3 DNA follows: TGTGCCAGCAGTGACTGGCAGGCTAACTATGGCTACACCTTC. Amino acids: CASSDWQANYGYTF.

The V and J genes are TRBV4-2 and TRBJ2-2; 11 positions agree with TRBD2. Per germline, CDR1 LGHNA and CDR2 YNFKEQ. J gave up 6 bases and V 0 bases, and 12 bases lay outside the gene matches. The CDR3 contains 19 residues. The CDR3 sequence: CASSQDRIAGGLVAGELFF. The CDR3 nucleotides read TGTGCCAGCAGCCAAGATCGAATAGCGGGAGGGCTGGTTGCCGGGGAGCTGTTTTTT.